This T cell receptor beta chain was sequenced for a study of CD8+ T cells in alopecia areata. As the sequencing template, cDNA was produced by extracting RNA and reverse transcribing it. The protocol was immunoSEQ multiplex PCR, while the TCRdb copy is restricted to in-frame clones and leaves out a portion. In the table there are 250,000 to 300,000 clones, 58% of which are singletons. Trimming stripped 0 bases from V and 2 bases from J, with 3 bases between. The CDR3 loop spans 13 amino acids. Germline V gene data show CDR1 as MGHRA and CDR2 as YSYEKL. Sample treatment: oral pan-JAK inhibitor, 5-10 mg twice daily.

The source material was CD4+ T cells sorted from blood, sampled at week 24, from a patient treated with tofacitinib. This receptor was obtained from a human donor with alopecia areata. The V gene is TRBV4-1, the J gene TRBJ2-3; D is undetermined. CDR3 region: CASSQEFTDTQYF. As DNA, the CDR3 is TGCGCCAGCAGCCAAGAGTTCACAGATACGCAGTATTTT.